This T cell receptor (beta chain) was documented in a study of T cells expressing NK-cell markers. From its re-call of the 5' RACE reads, TCRdb lists each CDR3 protein once, without DNA. In total, the table holds some 450,000 distinct CDR3 sequences. This CDR3 region has 13 residues. Germline CDR1 SGHTA, CDR2 FQGNSA. This clonotype was sampled from a woman aged 18 to 75 in good health. This rearrangement joins TRBV7-2 to TRBJ2-7; the D call of TRBD2 rests on TCRdb alone, since no DNA is present to check it. Sequencing was done on a sample of blood T cells: a sorted CD56 or NKG2C T cell subset, CD4+ or CD8+ T cells, or bulk PBMC T cells (not recorded which). CDR3 protein: CASSFTSSHEQYF. Full variable domain (outside the CDR3, taken from reference TRBV7-2 and TRBJ2-7): GAGVSQSPSNKVTEKGKDVELRCDPISGHTALYWYRQSLGQGLEFLIYFQGNSAPDKSGLPSDRFSAERTGGSVSTLTIQRTQQEDSAVYLCASSFTSSHEQYFGPGTRLTVT.